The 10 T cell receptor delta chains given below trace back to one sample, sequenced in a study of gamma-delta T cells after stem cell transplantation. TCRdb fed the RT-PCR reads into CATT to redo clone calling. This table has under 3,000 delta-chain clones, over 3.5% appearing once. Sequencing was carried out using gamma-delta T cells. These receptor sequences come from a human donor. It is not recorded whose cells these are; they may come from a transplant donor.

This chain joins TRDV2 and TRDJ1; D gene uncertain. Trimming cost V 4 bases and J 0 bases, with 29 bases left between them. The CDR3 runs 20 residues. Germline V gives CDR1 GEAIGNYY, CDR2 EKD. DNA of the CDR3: TGTGCCTGTGAAGGCTTACACTTTGAGGGTCCAGACCTGTACACCGATAAACTCATCTTT. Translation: CACEGLHFEGPDLYTDKLIF.

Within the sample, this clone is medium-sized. The CDR3 region is CACESLGGYDKLIF. DNA for the CDR3: TGTGCCTGTGAATCCCTGGGGGGTTACGATAAACTCATCTTT. The chain combines TRDV2 with TRDJ1; TRDD3 aligns across 7 bases. The germline CDR1 and CDR2 sequences are GEAIGNYY and EKD. The CDR3 length is 14 residues. J gave up 4 bases and V 4 bases, and 8 bases lay outside the gene matches.

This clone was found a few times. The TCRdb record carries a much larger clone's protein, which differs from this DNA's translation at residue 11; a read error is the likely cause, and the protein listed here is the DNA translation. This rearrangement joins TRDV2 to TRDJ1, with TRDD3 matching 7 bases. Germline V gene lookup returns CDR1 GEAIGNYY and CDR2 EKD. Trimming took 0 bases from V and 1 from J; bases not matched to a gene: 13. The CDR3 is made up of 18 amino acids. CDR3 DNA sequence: TGTGCCTGTGACACCGTGGGAACTGGGGTACGCCCCACCGATAAACTCATCTTT. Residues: CACDTVGTGVRPTDKLIF.

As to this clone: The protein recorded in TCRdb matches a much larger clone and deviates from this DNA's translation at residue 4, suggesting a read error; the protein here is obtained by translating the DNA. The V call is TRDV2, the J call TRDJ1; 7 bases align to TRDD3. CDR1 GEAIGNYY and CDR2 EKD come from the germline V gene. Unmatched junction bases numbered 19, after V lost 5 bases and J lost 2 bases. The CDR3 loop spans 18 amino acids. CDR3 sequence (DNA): TGTGCCTGTGGCCCGGTTTCAGACAGGGATACTCGGACCGATAAACTCATCTTT. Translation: CACGPVSDRDTRTDKLIF.

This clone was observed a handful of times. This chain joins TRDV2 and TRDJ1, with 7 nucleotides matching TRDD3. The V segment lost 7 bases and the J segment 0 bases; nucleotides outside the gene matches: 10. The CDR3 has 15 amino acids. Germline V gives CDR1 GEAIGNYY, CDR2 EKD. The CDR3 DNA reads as TGTGCCTGCATGGCCTTGGGGGACCACACCGATAAACTCATCTTT. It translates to CACMALGDHTDKLIF.

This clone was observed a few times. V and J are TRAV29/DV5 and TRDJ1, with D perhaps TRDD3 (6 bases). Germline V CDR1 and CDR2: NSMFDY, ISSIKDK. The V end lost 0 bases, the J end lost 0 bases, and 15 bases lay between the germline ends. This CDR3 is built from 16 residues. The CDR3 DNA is TGTGCAGCAAGCGGTATGCCCGGGGATTACACCGATAAACTCATCTTT. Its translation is CAASGMPGDYTDKLIF.

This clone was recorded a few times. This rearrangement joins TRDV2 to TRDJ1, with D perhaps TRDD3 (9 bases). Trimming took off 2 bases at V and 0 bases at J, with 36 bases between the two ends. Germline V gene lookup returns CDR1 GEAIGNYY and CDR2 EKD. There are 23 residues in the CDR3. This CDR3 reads CACDILPASYRATGGTYTDKLIF. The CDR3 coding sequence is TGTGCCTGTGACATACTGCCGGCTTCCTACCGAGCCACTGGGGGAACGTACACCGATAAACTCATCTTT.

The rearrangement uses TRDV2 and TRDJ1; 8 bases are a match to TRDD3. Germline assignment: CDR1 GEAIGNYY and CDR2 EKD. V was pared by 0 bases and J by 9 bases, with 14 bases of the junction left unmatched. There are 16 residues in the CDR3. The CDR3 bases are TGTGCCTGTGACACCGTCGGTACTGGGGGCCATCACGAACTCATCTTT. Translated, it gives CACDTVGTGGHHELIF.

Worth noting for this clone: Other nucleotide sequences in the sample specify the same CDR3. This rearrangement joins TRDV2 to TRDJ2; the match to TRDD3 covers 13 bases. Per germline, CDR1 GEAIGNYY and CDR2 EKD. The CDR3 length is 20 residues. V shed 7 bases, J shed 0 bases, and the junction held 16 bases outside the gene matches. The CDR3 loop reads CACDAILGDTRLPLTAQLFF. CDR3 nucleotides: TGTGCCTGCGACGCAATACTGGGGGATACGCGGCTCCCTTTGACAGCACAACTCTTCTTT.

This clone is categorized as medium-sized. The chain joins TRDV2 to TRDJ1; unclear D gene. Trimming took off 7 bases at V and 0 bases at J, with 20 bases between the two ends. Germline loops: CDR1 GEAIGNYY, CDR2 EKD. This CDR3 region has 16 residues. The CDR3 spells CACGTKTHLYTDKLIF. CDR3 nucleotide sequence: TGTGCCTGCGGAACGAAAACCCACTTATACACCGATAAACTCATCTTT.